This is a list of T cell receptor beta chains from one sample in a study of human T cells and chemical hapten exposure. Via MiXCR, TCRdb re-called the RACE reads, giving one row per CDR3 protein. There are roughly 180,000 distinct CDR3 sequences in the sample; around 22% occur only once, and under 8.5% lies in the top ten. This material consisted of whole blood, taken in connection with sensitization to the hapten diphenylcyclopropenone (DPC). Receptor source: a woman aged 45-65 years with alopecia areata. Some clones in this sample may be carry-over from other donors' samples. CDR3s include the opening cysteine and the closing phenylalanine or tryptophan. Each record gives: CDR3 length, V gene, D gene, J gene, clone size, CDR3 DNA, CDR3 protein. The D gene is left open where the match is weak. Part of the rows lack a size; the others show once, few, many or a class for expanded clones.

cdr3_length: 17
v_call: TRBV15
d_call: TRBD1
j_call: TRBJ1-1
clone_size: .
cdr3_nt: TGTGCCACCAGCAGGCCGGGACAGCAGACCCTGAACACTGAAGCTTTCTTT
cdr3_aa: CATSRPGQQTLNTEAFF

cdr3_length: 16
v_call: TRBV5-1
d_call: TRBD2
j_call: TRBJ2-5
clone_size: .
cdr3_nt: TGCGCCAGCAGCTTGGACGGGAGGGCCGGTAGAGAGACCCAGTACTTC
cdr3_aa: CASSLDGRAGRETQYF

cdr3_length: 13
v_call: TRBV29-1
d_call: .
j_call: TRBJ2-2
clone_size: few
cdr3_nt: TGCACCTGTCACCTCCCGAACACCGGGGAGCTGTTTTTT
cdr3_aa: CTCHLPNTGELFF

cdr3_length: 14
v_call: TRBV9
d_call: .
j_call: TRBJ1-1
clone_size: many
cdr3_nt: TGTGCCAGCAGCGTAGGGCACGGTGGAGCTGAAGCTTTCTTT
cdr3_aa: CASSVGHGGAEAFF

cdr3_length: 19
v_call: TRBV29-1
d_call: TRBD1
j_call: TRBJ2-2
clone_size: few
cdr3_nt: TGCAGCGTTGGTGGAGGGACAGGGGTAGGACGCGTCGGCGGCGGGGAGCTGTTTTTT
cdr3_aa: CSVGGGTGVGRVGGGELFF

cdr3_length: 19
v_call: TRBV7-8
d_call: .
j_call: TRBJ2-3
clone_size: .
cdr3_nt: TGTGCCAGCACCATTAGGCGGGCGACCTCACATCCTAGCACAGATACGCAGTATTTT
cdr3_aa: CASTIRRATSHPSTDTQYF

cdr3_length: 14
v_call: TRBV27
d_call: .
j_call: TRBJ2-7
clone_size: .
cdr3_nt: TGTGCCAGCAGTTTATGGCAGGGCGTACACGAGCAGTACTTC
cdr3_aa: CASSLWQGVHEQYF

cdr3_length: 16
v_call: TRBV5-4
d_call: TRBD2
j_call: TRBJ2-7
clone_size: .
cdr3_nt: TGTGCCAGCAGTTCTGGACTAGCGGGAGGTACCTACGAGCAGTACTTC
cdr3_aa: CASSSGLAGGTYEQYF

cdr3_length: 15
v_call: TRBV6-2/TRBV6-3
d_call: TRBD1
j_call: TRBJ1-4
clone_size: few
cdr3_nt: TGTGCCAGCAGTTACCTTGGGACAGGGGATGAAAAACTGTTTTTT
cdr3_aa: CASSYLGTGDEKLFF

cdr3_length: 15
v_call: TRBV5-1
d_call: .
j_call: TRBJ2-7
clone_size: .
cdr3_nt: TGCGCCAGCAGCTTGGCCAGCAGGGTCGTCTACGAGCAGTACTTC
cdr3_aa: CASSLASRVVYEQYF

cdr3_length: 11
v_call: TRBV6-2/TRBV6-3
d_call: .
j_call: TRBJ1-2
clone_size: .
cdr3_nt: TGTGCCAGCAGATCGGACGAAGGCTACAACTTC
cdr3_aa: CASRSDEGYNF

cdr3_length: 14
v_call: TRBV20-1
d_call: .
j_call: TRBJ2-7
clone_size: .
cdr3_nt: TGCAGTGCTAGAGCTCAGGAGTTCTCCTACGAGCAGTACTTC
cdr3_aa: CSARAQEFSYEQYF

cdr3_length: 13
v_call: TRBV29-1
d_call: TRBD2
j_call: TRBJ2-7
clone_size: few
cdr3_nt: TGCAGCGTTCGACTAGCGGCCTTCTACGAGCAGTACTTC
cdr3_aa: CSVRLAAFYEQYF

cdr3_length: 12
v_call: TRBV6-2/TRBV6-3
d_call: .
j_call: TRBJ1-3
clone_size: few
cdr3_nt: TGTGCCAGCAGTTATCGAGGAAACACCATATATTTT
cdr3_aa: CASSYRGNTIYF

cdr3_length: 16
v_call: TRBV5-1
d_call: TRBD2
j_call: TRBJ2-1
clone_size: few
cdr3_nt: TGCGCCAGCAGCTTGGAGGCGGCGGGAGGAATTTCTGAGCAGTTCTTC
cdr3_aa: CASSLEAAGGISEQFF

cdr3_length: 15
v_call: TRBV27
d_call: TRBD2
j_call: TRBJ2-3
clone_size: .
cdr3_nt: TGTGCCAGCAAGGGAGGGCGTAGAAGCACAGATACGCAGTATTTT
cdr3_aa: CASKGGRRSTDTQYF

cdr3_length: 14
v_call: TRBV29-1
d_call: .
j_call: TRBJ2-2
clone_size: many
cdr3_nt: TGCAGCGTCCGATTAGGGGCCGACACCGGGGAGCTGTTTTTT
cdr3_aa: CSVRLGADTGELFF

cdr3_length: 14
v_call: TRBV20-1
d_call: .
j_call: TRBJ1-1
clone_size: few
cdr3_nt: TGCAGTGCCCCCACGGGGAACGCACTGGCTGAAGCTTTCTTT
cdr3_aa: CSAPTGNALAEAFF

cdr3_length: 15
v_call: TRBV5-1
d_call: TRBD1
j_call: TRBJ2-7
clone_size: few
cdr3_nt: TGCGCCAGCAGCCACCCGGGACAGGGAGGAGGCGAGCAGTACTTC
cdr3_aa: CASSHPGQGGGEQYF

cdr3_length: 13
v_call: TRBV20-1
d_call: .
j_call: TRBJ2-5
clone_size: few
cdr3_nt: TGCAGTGCTAGAGTGGGGGGGCTAGAGACCCAGTACTTC
cdr3_aa: CSARVGGLETQYF

cdr3_length: 16
v_call: TRBV10-3
d_call: TRBD1
j_call: TRBJ2-6
clone_size: .
cdr3_nt: TGTGCCATCAGTAAGGGGGCAACCTCTGGGGCCAACGTCCTGACTTTC
cdr3_aa: CAISKGATSGANVLTF

cdr3_length: 16
v_call: TRBV5-1
d_call: .
j_call: TRBJ1-3
clone_size: .
cdr3_nt: TGCGCCAGCAGCTTGAATTCATGGAGCTCTGGAAACACCATATATTTT
cdr3_aa: CASSLNSWSSGNTIYF

cdr3_length: 13
v_call: TRBV6-5
d_call: .
j_call: TRBJ1-1
clone_size: .
cdr3_nt: TGTGCCGTGTACATAGGGCAAAGGACTGAAGCTTTCTTT
cdr3_aa: CAVYIGQRTEAFF

cdr3_length: 14
v_call: TRBV5-1
d_call: TRBD2
j_call: TRBJ2-1
clone_size: .
cdr3_nt: TGCGCCAGCAGTAATAGCGGGGGAAACAATGAGCAGTTCTTC
cdr3_aa: CASSNSGGNNEQFF

cdr3_length: 14
v_call: TRBV11-3
d_call: .
j_call: TRBJ2-1
clone_size: few
cdr3_nt: TGTGCCAGCAGTCCCGAGGGTCCCTACAATGAGCAGTTCTTC
cdr3_aa: CASSPEGPYNEQFF

cdr3_length: 12
v_call: TRBV30
d_call: .
j_call: TRBJ1-1
clone_size: once
cdr3_nt: TGTGCCTGGAGAGGATCAGGGACTGAAGCTTTCTTT
cdr3_aa: CAWRGSGTEAFF

cdr3_length: 14
v_call: TRBV20-1
d_call: TRBD1
j_call: TRBJ2-1
clone_size: .
cdr3_nt: TGCAGTGCTAGAGTGGACAGGGGATGGTATGAGCAGTTCTTC
cdr3_aa: CSARVDRGWYEQFF

cdr3_length: 17
v_call: TRBV27
d_call: TRBD2
j_call: TRBJ2-1
clone_size: few
cdr3_nt: TGTGCCAGCAGTCCACGACTAGCGGGAGGGTCGTTGAATGAGCAGTTCTTC
cdr3_aa: CASSPRLAGGSLNEQFF

cdr3_length: 15
v_call: TRBV15
d_call: TRBD2
j_call: TRBJ2-7
clone_size: many
cdr3_nt: TGTGCCACCCGTGAGAAGACTAGCGGGAGCTCCGAGCAGTACTTC
cdr3_aa: CATREKTSGSSEQYF

cdr3_length: 15
v_call: TRBV3-1
d_call: .
j_call: TRBJ2-5
clone_size: few
cdr3_nt: TGTGCCAGCAGCCAAGCGCGAAGGTACCAAGAGACCCAGTACTTC
cdr3_aa: CASSQARRYQETQYF